One sample yielded the 21 T cell receptor beta chains listed below, sequenced in a study of a mutant IDH1 vaccine in newly diagnosed glioma. As to time point: week 5, during vaccination. In the vaccine, a single dose held 300 ug of the mutant IDH1 20-mer peptide, along with topical imiquimod. Method: immunoSEQ multiplex PCR; TCRdb's copy keeps in-frame clones and lacks some. The table records tens of thousands of clones, 91% of them present only once. For these receptors, no antigen is known. This specimen consisted of PBMCs, obtained from a glioma patient whose treatment included an IDH1 peptide vaccine. The receptors were gathered from a woman in her forties or fifties with glioma.

This chain connects TRBV28 to TRBJ1-5, with 8 bases fitting TRBD1. This CDR3 is 15 amino acids long. Unmatched junction bases numbered 8, after V lost 6 bases and J lost 4 bases. Per the germline V gene, CDR1 is MDHEN and CDR2 is SYDVKM. CDR3 protein: CASSTGQGGNQPQHF. The CDR3 DNA is TGTGCCAGCAGCACCGGACAGGGAGGGAATCAGCCCCAGCATTTT.

V and J are TRBV6-5 and TRBJ2-5, with D uncertain. The J call is doubtful: the DNA matches TRBJ2-7 better. Germline CDR1 is MNHEY and CDR2 is SVGAGI. The CDR3 totals 11 residues. The CDR3 nucleotides read TGTGCCAGCAGTTACGGCGCCGAGCAGTACTTC. Protein sequence: CASSYGAEQYF.

The J gene is TRBJ2-2, the V gene TRBV2; TRBD1 might be the D (5 bases). This CDR3 region has 14 residues. Germline lookup yields CDR1 SNHLY and CDR2 FYNNEI. V lost 9 bases to trimming and J lost 0 bases, with 11 bases between them. This CDR3 reads CARSRVSNTGELFF. The CDR3 DNA sequence: TGTGCCAGGTCCAGGGTTTCGAACACCGGGGAGCTGTTTTTT.

This clone was observed a single time. The genes are TRBV7-3 and TRBJ2-2; TRBD1 matches 8 bases. The germline V gene encodes CDR1 SGHTA and CDR2 FQGTGA. CDR3 size: 15 residues. V lost 3 bases and J lost 5; bases outside the gene matches: 5. The CDR3 DNA follows: TGTGCCAGCAGCTTTACAGGGGGTCGGACCGGGGAGCTGTTTTTT. This gives the protein CASSFTGGRTGELFF.

V is TRBV11-2 and J is TRBJ2-1; unclear D gene. Per germline, CDR1 SGHAT and CDR2 FQNNGV. The CDR3 is made up of 17 amino acids. With 5 bases removed from V and 7 bases from J, the gap between germline ends came to 24 bases. The CDR3 nucleotides read TGTGCCAGCAGCCCCGCACGTCGCGTAGGCCGAGTTAATGAGCAGTTCTTC. Its translation: CASSPARRVGRVNEQFF.

The rearrangement links TRBV10-1 to TRBJ2-5, with D uncertain. This CDR3 is 12 amino acids long. Germline assignment: CDR1 WNHNN and CDR2 SYGVQD (reference sequence). The V gene lost 2 bases and the J gene lost 5 bases, with 6 bases spanning the gap. The CDR3 region has the DNA TGCGCCAGCAGTGAGGGAATTGAGACCCAGTACTTC. Residues: CASSEGIETQYF.

Written as DNA, the CDR3 is TGTGCCAGCAGCGCCCGACTAGCGGGAGGGGCCCACGAGCAGTACTTC. Its translation is CASSARLAGGAHEQYF. J is TRBJ2-7 and V is TRBV5-4, with 14 nucleotides matching TRBD2. CDR1 SGHNT and CDR2 YYREEE come from the germline V gene (reference sequence). This CDR3 is built from 16 residues. J gave up 5 bases and V 4 bases, and 8 bases lay outside the gene matches. The whole variable domain, remainder taken from reference TRBV5-4 and TRBJ2-7, is ETGVTQSPTHLIKTRGQQVTLRCSSQSGHNTVSWYQQALGQGPQFIFQYYREEENGRGNFPPRFSGLQFPNYSSELNVNALELDDSALYLCASSARLAGGAHEQYFGPGTRLTVT.

This sequence joins TRBV7-3 and TRBJ2-1, with TRBD2 matching over 14 bases. CDR1 and CDR2 from the germline V gene are SGHTA and FQGTGA. Trimming took 5 bases from V and 4 from J; bases not matched to a gene: 16. This CDR3 region has 20 residues. CDR3: CASSPNPPGTSGRKYNEQFF. Written as DNA, the CDR3 is TGTGCCAGCAGCCCAAACCCACCGGGGACTAGCGGGAGAAAGTACAATGAGCAGTTCTTC.

The V and J genes are TRBV6-5 and TRBJ2-2; D uncertain. The CDR3 is 13 residues long. Germline V lookup: CDR1 MNHEY, CDR2 SVGAGI. Trimming removed 2 bases at V and 6 bases at J, with 7 bases between. The DNA for the CDR3 is TGTGCCAGCAGTTACGGTTTGGCCGGGGAGCTGTTTTTT. Protein sequence: CASSYGLAGELFF.

The rearrangement joins TRBV6-1 to TRBJ2-2, with D tentatively TRBD1 or TRBD2 (6 bases each). With 6 bases removed from V and 3 bases from J, the gap between germline ends came to 14 bases. The CDR3 consists of 15 residues. Germline CDR1 MNHNS, CDR2 SASEGT. The DNA for the CDR3 is TGTGCCAGCAGACCCCAGGGGAGGCACACCGGGGAGCTGTTTTTT. Its protein is CASRPQGRHTGELFF.

This clone was detected once. The chain combines TRBV7-9 with TRBJ1-1; D is perhaps TRBD1 (5 bases). Germline V gene sequence: CDR1 SEHNR, CDR2 FQNEAQ (reference sequence). V lost 4 bases, J lost 0 bases, and 15 bases lay in between. The CDR3 sequence is 16 residues long. CDR3 loop: CASSYYTGSMNTEAFF. The CDR3 nucleotides are TGTGCCAGCAGCTATTATACAGGATCCATGAACACTGAAGCTTTCTTT.

This clone was recorded only once. The CDR3: CASSPKRKFGELFF. The DNA for the CDR3 is TGTGCCAGCAGCCCCAAACGAAAGTTTGGGGAGCTGTTTTTT. V usage is TRBV28 and J usage is TRBJ2-2; D is ambiguous. The germline CDR1 and CDR2 sequences are MDHEN and SYDVKM. This CDR3 has 14 residues. V shed 6 bases and J shed 8 bases, with 16 bases lying between them.

The CDR3: CSVADGLSYNEQFF. The CDR3 DNA reads TGCAGCGTTGCGGACGGACTTTCCTACAATGAGCAGTTCTTC. V and J are TRBV29-1 and TRBJ2-1; D might be TRBD2 (5 bases). Between the trimmed V and J ends, which lost 4 bases and 1 base, there was a span of 11 bases. In germline, CDR1 is SQVTM, CDR2 ANQGSEA. This CDR3 contains 14 residues.

This chain uses TRBV5-1 with TRBJ1-4; 9 bases are shared with TRBD1. The CDR3 has 14 amino acids. Germline V gene lookup returns CDR1 SGHRS and CDR2 YFSETQ. V lost 4 bases and J lost 8; bases outside the gene matches: 6. The CDR3 spells CASSGGQGSEKLFF. The CDR3 DNA reads TGCGCCAGCAGCGGGGGACAGGGAAGCGAAAAACTGTTTTTT. Full variable domain (remainder filled in from reference TRBV5-1 and TRBJ1-4): KAGVTQTPRYLIKTRGQQVTLSCSPISGHRSVSWYQQTPGQGLQFLFEYFSETQRNKGNFPGRFSGRQFSNSRSEMNVSTLELGDSALYLCASSGGQGSEKLFFGSGTQLSVL.

The rearrangement links TRBV19 to TRBJ1-1; D unresolved. The CDR3 totals 13 residues. V lost 4 bases and J 11 bases, leaving 17 bases between the germline ends. Looked up from germline, CDR1 is LNHDA and CDR2 is SQIVND (reference sequence). The CDR3, as DNA: TGTGCCAGTAGTAGTAGGGCCCCCAACGGGGCTTTCTTT. Protein product: CASSSRAPNGAFF.

The chain carries TRBV2 and TRBJ2-3, with 14 bases fitting TRBD2. CDR3 length: 17 amino acids. Germline V gives CDR1 SNHLY, CDR2 FYNNEI. Losses at the gene ends were 5 bases for V and 3 bases for J; bases not matched to a gene: 7. This chain's CDR3 is CASSFPTSGRATDTQYF. Written as DNA, the CDR3 is TGTGCCAGCAGTTTCCCGACTAGCGGGAGGGCAACAGATACGCAGTATTTT.

This chain joins TRBV5-1 and TRBJ2-1; 7 positions agree with TRBD1. After removal of 4 bases from V and 2 bases from J, the junction contained 0 bases not matched to a gene. Germline V gene data show CDR1 as SGHRS and CDR2 as YFSETQ. This CDR3 comprises 13 residues. CDR3 DNA: TGCGCCAGCAGCGGGACAGCCTACAATGAGCAGTTCTTC. Amino acid sequence: CASSGTAYNEQFF.

J is TRBJ2-7 and V is TRBV18; either TRBD1 or TRBD2 may supply D (5 bases each). This CDR3 contains 13 residues. Trimming removed 3 bases from V and 6 bases from J, with 12 bases in between. The germline gives CDR1 KGHSH, CDR2 LQKENI. The CDR3 is CASSPSLGVEQYF. CDR3 in DNA: TGTGCCAGCTCACCCTCGTTGGGGGTCGAGCAGTACTTC. The whole variable domain, remainder taken from reference TRBV18 and TRBJ2-7, is NAGVMQNPRHLVRRRGQEARLRCSPMKGHSHVYWYRQLPEEGLKFMVYLQKENIIDESGMPKERFSAEFPKEGPSILRIQQVVRGDSAAYFCASSPSLGVEQYFGPGTRLTVT.

V usage is TRBV28 and J usage is TRBJ1-5; D perhaps matches TRBD1 (5 bases). The CDR3 runs 12 residues. Germline values: CDR1 MDHEN, CDR2 SYDVKM. With 5 bases removed from V and 6 bases from J, the gap between germline ends came to 8 bases. The CDR3 coding sequence is TGTGCCAGCAGTGCAGGGTTTCAGCCCCAGCATTTT. As protein: CASSAGFQPQHF. The entire variable domain, with the rest obtained from reference TRBV28 and TRBJ1-5, is as follows: DVKVTQSSRYLVKRTGEKVFLECVQDMDHENMFWYRQDPGLGLRLIYFSYDVKMKEKGDIPEGYSVSREKKERFSLILESASTNQTSMYLCASSAGFQPQHFGDGTRLSIL.

The genes are TRBV7-9 and TRBJ1-6; D remains unclear. The V and J ends lost 6 bases and 6 bases respectively, with 6 bases between them. The CDR3 loop spans 12 amino acids. Germline CDR1 is SEHNR and CDR2 is FQNEAQ (reference sequence). For the CDR3, the DNA is TGTGCCAGCAGATCGGGTAATTCACCCCTCCACTTT. Amino acid sequence: CASRSGNSPLHF.

Of note for this clone: At one boundary the junction diverges from the germline segment, which might be a read error. The chain links TRBV7-7 to TRBJ1-1; D remains unclear. The CDR3 sequence is 13 residues long. CDR1 is SSHAT, CDR2 FNYEAQ, per germline (reference sequence). CDR3 residues: CASSLLGSAEAFF. CDR3 coding DNA: TGTGCTAGCAGCTTACTAGGGTCCGCTGAAGCTTTCTTT.